Sequencing of this T cell receptor beta chain was carried out in a study of T cell responses to AZD1222 COVID-19 vaccine. Study background: Both about-4-week and about-12-week second-dose recipients were combined.

V dropped 1 base and J dropped 5 bases, with 3 bases sitting between them. The CDR3 covers 11 residues. Per germline, CDR1 SGHNT and CDR2 YENEEA. Profiled with immunoSEQ multiplex PCR; TCRdb holds only in-frame clones, not every one. The repertoire has some 140,000 clones, 80% to 95% of them found once; the top ten carry 3.1%. The V call is TRBV11-3, the J call TRBJ2-7; D not resolved. The clonotype was recovered from an adult in good health. The sample in question was peripheral blood, obtained on day 0 of AZD1222 vaccination. The CDR3 here is CASSLGDEQYF. The CDR3, as DNA: TGTGCCAGCAGCTTAGGGGACGAGCAGTACTTC.